This T cell receptor beta chain is drawn from a study of response to subunit inactivated influenza vaccine. Broader study findings: T cells newly recruited by each seasonal influenza vaccination are few, the authors suggested.

Germline V gene data show CDR1 as WSHSY and CDR2 as SAAADI. V lost 2 bases to trimming and J lost 4 bases, with 14 bases between them. The CDR3 contains 16 residues. This clonotype was picked up a small number of times. The antigen is not known. TCRdb re-called the RT-PCR reads with MiXCR, one entry per CDR3 protein. The sample includes hundreds of thousands of distinct CDR3 sequences, around 20% of them seen just once. The source is a man in his forties or fifties who received an inactivated influenza vaccine. The chain combines TRBV10-2 with TRBJ2-2, with D possibly TRBD2 on 7 matching bases. The source was PBMCs from blood, collected 4 to 6 days after vaccination. The CDR3 is CASSEPWRGGTGELFF. The CDR3, as DNA: TGCGCCAGCAGTGAGCCTTGGAGGGGGGGCACCGGGGAGCTGTTTTTT.